This T cell receptor (beta chain) was captured in a study of technical replicates of blood from several donors. TCRdb keeps only in-frame clones here, not all; method: immunoSEQ multiplex PCR. The data show tens of thousands of clones, 85% to 95% seen once. Losses at the gene ends were 7 bases for V and 4 bases for J; bases not matched to a gene: 13. The CDR3 is made up of 15 amino acids. Germline-derived CDR1 and CDR2 are GTSNPN and SVGIG (reference sequence). The sequenced sample consisted of PBMCs. This chain uses TRBV30 with TRBJ1-3; TRBD1 matches at 7 bases. The source is a human donor in good health. Some clones in this sample may be carry-over from other donors' samples. In nucleotides, the CDR3 is TGTGCCTCCCAGCAAAGGGGGCCCGAAGGAAACACCATATATTTT. Translating it yields CASQQRGPEGNTIYF.